The 8 T cell receptor beta chains listed next were all sequenced from one sample in a study of human T cells and chemical hapten exposure. Regarding time point: patch test 1, 2 weeks after DPC sensitization. The treatment was: therapeutic diphenylcyclopropenone sensitization with weekly scalp DPC. TCRdb used MiXCR to reprocess the RACE reads, holding one entry per CDR3 protein. The sample carries fewer than 130,000 distinct CDR3 sequences, about 10% recorded once. The starting material was whole blood, obtained in connection with sensitization to the hapten diphenylcyclopropenone (DPC). These receptors originate from a woman aged 40 to 49 with alopecia areata. Some clones in this sample may be carry-over from other donors' samples.

This clonotype was seen repeatedly, ten times or more. The chain uses TRBV6-2 or TRBV6-3 and TRBJ1-1, with 7 bases matching TRBD1. In germline, CDR1 is MNHEY, CDR2 SVGEGT. CDR3 size: 14 residues. The junction had 4 bases not matched to a gene; V was cut back by 2 bases and J by 4 bases. CDR3 region: CASSYGRGGTEAFF. As DNA, the CDR3 is TGTGCCAGCAGTTACGGCAGGGGGGGCACTGAAGCTTTCTTT.

This clonotype was seen ten or more times. V and J are TRBV7-2 and TRBJ1-2, with TRBD1 matching 10 bases. This CDR3 spans 16 amino acids. Germline assignment: CDR1 SGHTA and CDR2 FQGNSA. Losses at the gene ends were 2 bases for V and 3 bases for J; bases not matched to a gene: 6. For the CDR3, the DNA is TGTGCCAGCAGCTTATCCTGGACAGGGGGGGACTATGGCTACACCTTC. It specifies CASSLSWTGGDYGYTF.

This clonotype was counted many times. The V and J genes are TRBV29-1 and TRBJ2-1; 11 bases map to TRBD2. V shed 7 bases, J shed 10 bases, and the junction held 9 bases outside the gene matches. Germline V gene data show CDR1 as SQVTM and CDR2 as ANQGSEA. The CDR3 consists of 13 residues. CDR3 coding DNA: TGCAGCGCGGGACTAGCGGTCCAGGTGGAGCAGTTCTTC. It is translated as CSAGLAVQVEQFF.

CDR3 protein: CSVRQGTEAFF. CDR3 nucleotides: TGCAGCGTAAGGCAGGGTACTGAAGCTTTCTTT. The rearrangement uses TRBV29-1 and TRBJ1-1; a weak D match, TRBD1 (5 bases). V lost 6 bases and J lost 5, with 10 bases in between. CDR3 length: 11 residues. CDR1 and CDR2 (germline): SQVTM, ANQGSEA. Full variable domain (remainder filled in from reference TRBV29-1 and TRBJ1-1): SAVISQKPSRDICQRGTSLTIQCQVDSQVTMMFWYRQQPGQSLTLIATANQGSEATYESGFVIDKFPISRPNLTFSTLTVSNMSPEDSSIYLCSVRQGTEAFFGQGTRLTVV.

This chain joins TRBV4-1 and TRBJ2-2, with 7 bases identical to TRBD1. This CDR3 has 15 residues. Germline V gives CDR1 MGHRA, CDR2 YSYEKL. V lost 4 bases, J lost 6 bases, and 8 bases stayed unmatched. The CDR3 nucleotides read TGCGCCAGCAGCCCGCGACAGGGTTCTCCCGGGGAGCTGTTTTTT. Its translation is CASSPRQGSPGELFF.

This clonotype was counted ten times or more. This chain connects TRBV4-3 to TRBJ2-1; TRBD2 aligns across 8 bases. V shed 0 bases and J 2 bases; nucleotides not matched to a gene: 3. Germline CDR1 reads LGHNA; CDR2 reads YSLEER. There are 16 residues in the CDR3. CDR3 region: CASSQDFGRAYNEQFF. CDR3 nucleotides: TGCGCCAGCAGCCAAGATTTCGGGAGGGCCTACAATGAGCAGTTCTTC.

This clonotype was found a few times. The V and J genes are TRBV12-3 or TRBV12-4 and TRBJ2-2, with 7 positions matching TRBD2. The CDR3 has 14 residues. J lost 5 bases, V lost 6 bases, and 6 bases had no gene match. CDR3 in amino acids: CASSWTRRTGELFF. The CDR3 bases are TGTGCCAGCAGCTGGACTAGGAGAACCGGGGAGCTGTTTTTT.

The sample holds a few counts of this clonotype. The rearrangement links TRBV7-3 to TRBJ2-2; the match to TRBD2 covers 9 bases. Trimming removed 5 bases from V and 4 bases from J; junction bases left unmatched: 11. This CDR3 is built from 17 residues. Germline CDR1 reads SGHTA; CDR2 reads FQGTGA. The CDR3 sequence is CASSLPSGGPSTGELFF. CDR3 in DNA: TGTGCCAGCAGCCTACCCAGCGGGGGGCCTTCCACCGGGGAGCTGTTTTTT.